These 19 T cell receptor beta chains originate from one sample sequenced in a study of blood T cell repertoires in COVID-19. Profiling relied on immunoSEQ multiplex PCR, and the TCRdb table lists in-frame clones only, not all of them. The sample contains about 200,000 clones, roughly 84% of which appear only once. Material for sequencing was peripheral blood. The receptors here all came from a human donor in a cohort sampled during active COVID-19.

This sequence joins TRBV5-5 and TRBJ2-5, with D tentatively TRBD1 (6 bases). Germline V lookup: CDR1 SGHKS, CDR2 YYEKEE (reference sequence). This CDR3 comprises 14 residues. V was shortened by 2 bases and J by 4 bases, with 12 bases between the two germline ends. The CDR3 region is CASSLSGVGETQYF. For the CDR3, the DNA is TGTGCCAGCAGCTTATCAGGGGTCGGAGAGACCCAGTACTTC. The entire variable domain, with the rest obtained from reference TRBV5-5 and TRBJ2-5, is as follows: DAGVTQSPTHLIKTRGQQVTLRCSPISGHKSVSWYQQVLGQGPQFIFQYYEKEERGRGNFPDRFSARQFPNYSSELNVNALLLGDSALYLCASSLSGVGETQYFGPGTRLLVL.

The V gene is TRBV10-2, the J gene TRBJ2-5; TRBD1 aligns across 8 bases. The V segment lost 6 bases and the J segment 4 bases; nucleotides outside the gene matches: 13. Germline lookup yields CDR1 WSHSY and CDR2 SAAADI. This CDR3 has 16 amino acids. CDR3 protein: CASSVTRTGWSETQYF. CDR3 in DNA: TGCGCCAGCAGCGTGACGCGGACAGGGTGGTCAGAGACCCAGTACTTC.

Only a few counts were recorded for this clone. The chain couples TRBV7-9 to TRBJ1-6; 11 nucleotides agree with TRBD1. This CDR3 is built from 14 residues. From germline, CDR1 is SEHNR and CDR2 FQNEAQ (reference sequence). Unmatched junction bases numbered 4, after V lost 5 bases and J lost 10 bases. CDR3 protein: CASSPGQGVSPLHF. The CDR3 DNA reads TGTGCCAGCAGCCCGGGACAGGGGGTCTCACCCCTCCACTTT.

This clone was observed a handful of times. DNA for the CDR3: TGTGCCAGCAGCTTAGAGAGCGCGGCGAACACCGGGGAGCTGTTTTTT. It translates to CASSLESAANTGELFF. The chain combines TRBV7-6 with TRBJ2-2; no firm D call. The CDR3 is 16 residues long. V lost 1 base to trimming and J lost 0 bases, with 9 bases between them. Per the germline V gene, CDR1 is SGHVS and CDR2 is FNYEAQ.

This clone was seen once. The chain couples TRBV15 to TRBJ2-7; TRBD2 is a possible D gene (6 bases). CDR3 size: 15 residues. V shed 0 bases and J shed 1 base, with 10 bases lying between them. Germline-derived CDR1 and CDR2 are LNHNV and YYDKDF (reference sequence). The CDR3 DNA follows: TGTGCCACCAGCAGAGATTTGGGACTTTCCTACGAGCAGTACTTC. It codes for CATSRDLGLSYEQYF.

This chain's CDR3 is CASSTRGRGETQYF. For the CDR3, the DNA is TGTGCCAGCAGCACCAGGGGGCGAGGTGAGACCCAGTACTTC. This chain uses TRBV21-1 with TRBJ2-5; no check of the table's D call, TRBD1, against the DNA was made. TRBV21-1 is a listed pseudogene. The CDR3 loop spans 14 amino acids.

V gene TRBV3-1 (or the pseudogene TRBV3-2) combines with J gene TRBJ2-7; D might be TRBD1 (6 bases). CDR3 size: 14 residues. Germline V gives CDR1 LGHDT, CDR2 YNNKEL (reference sequence). Trimming removed 3 bases from V and 9 bases from J, with 18 bases in between. The CDR3 loop is CASSHHRDNNLQYF. CDR3 bases: TGTGCCAGCAGCCATCACCGGGACAATAACTTGCAGTACTTC.

The chain employs TRBV6-6 and TRBJ2-2, with 10 bases matching TRBD2. This CDR3 spans 21 amino acids. Germline trimming cut 5 bases from V and 5 bases from J; bases unmatched to any gene: 23. CDR1 and CDR2 (germline): MNHNY, SVGAGI (reference sequence). The CDR3 nucleotides read TGTGCCAGCAGTCCCCAAATCATGGCTAGCGGGAGATCGGTACGGACCGGGGAGCTGTTTTTT. As protein: CASSPQIMASGRSVRTGELFF.

The V and J genes are TRBV28 and TRBJ2-1; 10 nucleotides align to TRBD2. The ends lost 2 bases at V and 10 bases at J; junction bases unmatched: 11. The germline V gene has CDR1 MDHEN and CDR2 SYDVKM. This CDR3 region has 16 residues. The CDR3 protein is CASSLGVAGGAEEQFF. CDR3 coding DNA: TGTGCCAGCAGTTTAGGAGTAGCGGGAGGCGCGGAGGAGCAGTTCTTC. Full variable domain (remainder filled in from reference TRBV28 and TRBJ2-1): DVKVTQSSRYLVKRTGEKVFLECVQDMDHENMFWYRQDPGLGLRLIYFSYDVKMKEKGDIPEGYSVSREKKERFSLILESASTNQTSMYLCASSLGVAGGAEEQFFGPGTRLTVL.

The chain couples TRBV5-1 to TRBJ2-7; TRBD2 matches at 14 bases. In germline, CDR1 is SGHRS, CDR2 YFSETQ. With V trimmed by 4 bases and J by 6 bases, 3 bases remained unmatched. The length of the CDR3 is 14 residues. Here the CDR3 DNA reads TGCGCCAGCAGCGGGACTAGCGGGAGCCCCGAGCAGTACTTC. Its translation: CASSGTSGSPEQYF.

CDR3 DNA sequence: TGTGCCAGCAGTGACGGGACTAGCGGGACTGGCGAGCAGTACTTC. Amino acid sequence: CASSDGTSGTGEQYF. The genes are TRBV2 and TRBJ2-7; 13 bases map to TRBD2. This CDR3 region has 15 residues. Germline CDR1 SNHLY, CDR2 FYNNEI. The J segment lost 6 bases and the V segment lost 3 bases, leaving 5 bases of the junction unmatched.

The chain combines TRBV10-1 with TRBJ2-7; 9 bases map to TRBD1. This CDR3 has 13 amino acids. V was pared by 6 bases and J by 6 bases, with 6 bases of the junction left unmatched. CDR1 and CDR2 (germline): WNHNN, SYGVQD (reference sequence). The chain's CDR3 is CASRPGTGTEQYF. The CDR3 nucleotides are TGCGCCAGCAGGCCCGGGACAGGGACCGAGCAGTACTTC.

The chain carries TRBV11-2 and TRBJ1-1; 9 bases match TRBD1. This CDR3 spans 15 amino acids. Germline V lookup: CDR1 SGHAT, CDR2 FQNNGV. V was clipped by 4 bases and J by 4 bases; unmatched bases: 7. In DNA form, the CDR3 reads TGTGCCAGCAGCTCACGACAGGGGGTAGCCACTGAAGCTTTCTTT. This codes for CASSSRQGVATEAFF. The entire variable domain, with the rest obtained from reference TRBV11-2 and TRBJ1-1, is as follows: EAGVAQSPRYKIIEKRQSVAFWCNPISGHATLYWYQQILGQGPKLLIQFQNNGVVDDSQLPKDRFSAERLKGVDSTLKIQPAKLEDSAVYLCASSSRQGVATEAFFGQGTRLTVV.

The genes are TRBV4-1 and TRBJ2-1, with a weak D call TRBD1 (5 bases). Deletions cut 0 bases from V and 7 bases from J, with 16 bases between. The CDR3 has 16 residues. CDR1 is MGHRA, CDR2 YSYEKL, per germline. The CDR3 loop is CASSQDPGQGWNEQFF. The CDR3 DNA is TGCGCCAGCAGCCAAGATCCCGGCCAGGGTTGGAATGAGCAGTTCTTC.

This sequence joins TRBV27 and TRBJ2-3, with a weak D call TRBD1 (5 bases). This CDR3 has 15 residues. V lost 0 bases, J lost 5 bases, and 12 bases lay in between. CDR1 is MNHEY and CDR2 is SMNVEV in the germline V gene (reference sequence). The CDR3 region has the DNA TGTGCCAGCAGTTTATCGCAGGGTTGGATAGATACGCAGTATTTT. It specifies CASSLSQGWIDTQYF.

This clone was picked up a small number of times. The chain combines TRBV7-6 with TRBJ2-7; D gene unclear. This CDR3 comprises 11 residues. V lost 5 bases, J lost 6 bases, and 8 bases lay in between. Per germline, CDR1 SGHVS and CDR2 FNYEAQ. CDR3 in amino acids: CASSPLREQYF. For the CDR3, the DNA is TGTGCCAGCAGCCCACTGCGCGAGCAGTACTTC.

The J gene is TRBJ1-2, the V gene TRBV15; 11 bases map to TRBD1. Germline CDR1 LNHNV, CDR2 YYDKDF (reference sequence). With 0 bases clipped from V and 4 bases from J, the junction kept 4 bases outside the gene matches. This CDR3 spans 16 amino acids. CDR3 region: CATSRDGQGAFYGYTF. The CDR3 coding sequence is TGTGCCACCAGCAGAGACGGACAGGGGGCCTTCTATGGCTACACCTTC.

J is TRBJ1-1 and V is TRBV19; 7 bases align to TRBD1. J gave up 3 bases and V 5 bases, and 3 bases lay outside the gene matches. Germline V gene lookup returns CDR1 LNHDA and CDR2 SQIVND (reference sequence). This CDR3 is 13 amino acids long. This CDR3 reads CASSYQGDTEAFF. Written as DNA, the CDR3 is TGTGCCAGTAGTTACCAGGGGGACACTGAAGCTTTCTTT.

Only a few counts were recorded for this clone. This chain links TRBV28 with TRBJ1-2; TRBD1 might be the D (6 bases). Germline CDR1 reads MDHEN; CDR2 reads SYDVKM. The CDR3 is 14 amino acids. Trimming removed 2 bases at V and 4 bases at J, with 11 bases between. DNA for the CDR3: TGTGCCAGCAGTTTACGGAACAGGGCCTATGGCTACACCTTC. Translation gives CASSLRNRAYGYTF.